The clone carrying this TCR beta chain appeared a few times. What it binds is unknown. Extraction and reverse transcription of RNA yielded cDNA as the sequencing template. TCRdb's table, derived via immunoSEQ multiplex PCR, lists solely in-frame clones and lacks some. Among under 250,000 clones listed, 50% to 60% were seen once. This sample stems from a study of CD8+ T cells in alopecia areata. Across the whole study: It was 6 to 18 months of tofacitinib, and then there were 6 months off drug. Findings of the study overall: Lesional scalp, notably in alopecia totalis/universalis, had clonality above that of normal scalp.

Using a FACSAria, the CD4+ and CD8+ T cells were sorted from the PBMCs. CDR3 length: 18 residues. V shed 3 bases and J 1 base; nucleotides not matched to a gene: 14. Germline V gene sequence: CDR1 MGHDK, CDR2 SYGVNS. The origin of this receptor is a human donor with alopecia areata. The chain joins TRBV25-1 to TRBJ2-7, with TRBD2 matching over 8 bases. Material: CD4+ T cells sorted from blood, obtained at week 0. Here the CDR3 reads CASSDRNPRLASSYEQYF. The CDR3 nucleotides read TGTGCCAGCAGTGACCGAAACCCCCGACTAGCGAGTTCCTACGAGCAGTACTTC.